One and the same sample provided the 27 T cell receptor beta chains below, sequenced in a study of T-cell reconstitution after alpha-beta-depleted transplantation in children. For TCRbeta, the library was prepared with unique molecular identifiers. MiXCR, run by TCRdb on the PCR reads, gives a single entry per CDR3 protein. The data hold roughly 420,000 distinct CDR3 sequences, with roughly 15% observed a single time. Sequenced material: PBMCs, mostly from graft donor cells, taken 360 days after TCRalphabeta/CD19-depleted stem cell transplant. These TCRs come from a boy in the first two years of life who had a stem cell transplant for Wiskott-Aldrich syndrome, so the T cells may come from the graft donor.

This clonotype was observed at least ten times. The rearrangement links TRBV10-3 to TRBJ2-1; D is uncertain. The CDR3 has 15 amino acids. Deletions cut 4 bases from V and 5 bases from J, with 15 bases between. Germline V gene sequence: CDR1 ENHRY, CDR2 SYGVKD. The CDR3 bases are TGTGCCATCAGTGGCGACTGGAAATTGGACAATGAGCAGTTCTTC. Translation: CAISGDWKLDNEQFF.

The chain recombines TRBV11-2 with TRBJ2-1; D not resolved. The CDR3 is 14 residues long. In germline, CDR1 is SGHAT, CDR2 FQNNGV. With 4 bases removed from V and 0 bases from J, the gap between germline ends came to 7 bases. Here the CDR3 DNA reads TGTGCCAGCAGCTATTCCCTCTCCTACAATGAGCAGTTCTTC. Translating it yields CASSYSLSYNEQFF.

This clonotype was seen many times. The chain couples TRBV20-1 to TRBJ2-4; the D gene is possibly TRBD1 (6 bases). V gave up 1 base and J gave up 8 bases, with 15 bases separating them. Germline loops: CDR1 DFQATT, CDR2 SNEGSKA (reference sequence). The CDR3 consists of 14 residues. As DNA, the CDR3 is TGCAGTGCTAGAGTCCGTCCAAAGGGGGACATTCAGTACTTC. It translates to CSARVRPKGDIQYF.

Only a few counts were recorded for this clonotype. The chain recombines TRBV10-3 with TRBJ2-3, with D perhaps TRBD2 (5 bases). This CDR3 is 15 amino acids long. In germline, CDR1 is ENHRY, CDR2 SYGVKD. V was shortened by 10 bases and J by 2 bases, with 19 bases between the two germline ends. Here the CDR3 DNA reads TGTGCCACTCAGGACTTCGCCGGCCTCACAGATACGCAGTATTTT. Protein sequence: CATQDFAGLTDTQYF.

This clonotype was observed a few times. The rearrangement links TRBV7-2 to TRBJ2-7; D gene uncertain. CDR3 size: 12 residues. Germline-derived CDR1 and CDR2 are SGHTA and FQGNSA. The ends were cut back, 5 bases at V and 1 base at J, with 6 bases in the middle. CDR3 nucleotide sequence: TGTGCCAGCAGCATGTATTCCTACGAGCAGTACTTC. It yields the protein CASSMYSYEQYF. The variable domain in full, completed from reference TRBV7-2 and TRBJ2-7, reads GAGVSQSPSNKVTEKGKDVELRCDPISGHTALYWYRQSLGQGLEFLIYFQGNSAPDKSGLPSDRFSAERTGGSVSTLTIQRTQQEDSAVYLCASSMYSYEQYFGPGTRLTVT.

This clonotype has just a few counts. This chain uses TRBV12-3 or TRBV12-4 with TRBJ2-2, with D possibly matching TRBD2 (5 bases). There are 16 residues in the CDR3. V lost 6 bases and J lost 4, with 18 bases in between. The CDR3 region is CASRARSRERTGELFF. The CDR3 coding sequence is TGTGCCAGCAGAGCCCGATCGAGGGAACGCACCGGGGAGCTGTTTTTT.

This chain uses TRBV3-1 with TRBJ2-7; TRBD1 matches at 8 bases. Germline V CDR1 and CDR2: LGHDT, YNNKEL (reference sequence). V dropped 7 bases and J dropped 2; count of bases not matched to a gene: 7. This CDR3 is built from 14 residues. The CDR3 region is CASTRQGSTYEQYF. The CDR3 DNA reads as TGTGCCAGCACCCGACAGGGGTCTACCTACGAGCAGTACTTC.

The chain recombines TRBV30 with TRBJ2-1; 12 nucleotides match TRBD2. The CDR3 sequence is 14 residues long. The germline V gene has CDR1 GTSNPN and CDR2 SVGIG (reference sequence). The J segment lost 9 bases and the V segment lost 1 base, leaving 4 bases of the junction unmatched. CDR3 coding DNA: TGTGCCTGGAGTGGGCTAGCGGGAGGGAGTGAGCAGTTCTTC. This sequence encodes CAWSGLAGGSEQFF.

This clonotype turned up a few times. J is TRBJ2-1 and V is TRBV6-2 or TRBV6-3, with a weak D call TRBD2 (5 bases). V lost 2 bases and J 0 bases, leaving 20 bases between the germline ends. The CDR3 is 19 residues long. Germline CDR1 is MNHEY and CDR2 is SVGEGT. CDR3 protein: CASSYPRPLALSSYNEQFF. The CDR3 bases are TGTGCCAGCAGTTACCCCCGGCCCCTAGCCCTTAGCTCCTACAATGAGCAGTTCTTC.

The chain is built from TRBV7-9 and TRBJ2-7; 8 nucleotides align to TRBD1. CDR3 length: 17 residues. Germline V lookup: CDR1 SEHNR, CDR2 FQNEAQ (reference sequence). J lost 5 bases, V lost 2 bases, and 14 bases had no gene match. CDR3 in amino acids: CASSLSRTQGAHNEQYF. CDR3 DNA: TGTGCCAGCAGCTTATCCCGTACGCAGGGGGCGCATAACGAGCAGTACTTC.

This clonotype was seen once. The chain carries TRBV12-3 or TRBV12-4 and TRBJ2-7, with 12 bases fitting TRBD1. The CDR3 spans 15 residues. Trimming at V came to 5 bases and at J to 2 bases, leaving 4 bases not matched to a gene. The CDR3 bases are TGTGCCAGCAGTCCCGGGACAGGGGGCGCCTACGAGCAGTACTTC. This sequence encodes CASSPGTGGAYEQYF.

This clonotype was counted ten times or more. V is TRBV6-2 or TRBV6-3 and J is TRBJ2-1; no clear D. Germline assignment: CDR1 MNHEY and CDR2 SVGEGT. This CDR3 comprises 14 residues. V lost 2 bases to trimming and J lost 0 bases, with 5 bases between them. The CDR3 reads CASSYGASYNEQFF. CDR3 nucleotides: TGTGCCAGCAGTTACGGCGCCTCCTACAATGAGCAGTTCTTC.

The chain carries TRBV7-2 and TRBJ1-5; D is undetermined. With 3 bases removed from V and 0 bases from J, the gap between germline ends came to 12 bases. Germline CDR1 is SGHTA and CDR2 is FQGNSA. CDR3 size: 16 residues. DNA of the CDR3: TGTGCCAGCAGCTTCAGAGTTGCGGATAGCAATCAGCCCCAGCATTTT. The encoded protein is CASSFRVADSNQPQHF.

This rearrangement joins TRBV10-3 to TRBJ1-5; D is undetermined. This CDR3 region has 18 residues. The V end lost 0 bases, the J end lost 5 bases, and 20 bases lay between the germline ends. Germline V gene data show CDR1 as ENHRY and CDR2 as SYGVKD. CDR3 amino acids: CAISESRVGRLGHQPQHF. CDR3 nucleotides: TGTGCCATCAGTGAGTCGAGGGTGGGTCGGTTGGGCCATCAGCCCCAGCATTTT.

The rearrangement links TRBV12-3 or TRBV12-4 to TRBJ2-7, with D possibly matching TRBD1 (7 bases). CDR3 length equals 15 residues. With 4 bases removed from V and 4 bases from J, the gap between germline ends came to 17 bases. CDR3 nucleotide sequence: TGTGCCAGCAGTTCCCCGGAGGGGGCCAATTACGAGCAGTACTTC. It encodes CASSSPEGANYEQYF.

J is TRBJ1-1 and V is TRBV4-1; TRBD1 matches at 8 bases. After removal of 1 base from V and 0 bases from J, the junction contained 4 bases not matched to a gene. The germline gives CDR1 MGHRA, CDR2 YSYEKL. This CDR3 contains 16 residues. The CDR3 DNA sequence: TGCGCCAGCAGCCAAGTCTACAGGGGGATGAACACTGAAGCTTTCTTT. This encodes CASSQVYRGMNTEAFF.

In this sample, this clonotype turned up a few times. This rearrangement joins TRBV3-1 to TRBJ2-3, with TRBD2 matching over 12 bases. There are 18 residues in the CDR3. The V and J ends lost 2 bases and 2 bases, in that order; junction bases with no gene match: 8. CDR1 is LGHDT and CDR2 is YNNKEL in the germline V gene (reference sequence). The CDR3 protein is CASSQRFGLAGPTDTQYF. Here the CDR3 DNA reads TGTGCCAGCAGCCAAAGGTTCGGACTAGCGGGACCCACAGATACGCAGTATTTT.

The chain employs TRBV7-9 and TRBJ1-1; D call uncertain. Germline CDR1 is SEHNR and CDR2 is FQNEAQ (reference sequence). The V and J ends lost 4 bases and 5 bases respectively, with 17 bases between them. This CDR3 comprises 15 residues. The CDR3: CASSWVGIFGTEAFF. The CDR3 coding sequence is TGTGCCAGCAGCTGGGTGGGGATCTTCGGGACTGAAGCTTTCTTT.

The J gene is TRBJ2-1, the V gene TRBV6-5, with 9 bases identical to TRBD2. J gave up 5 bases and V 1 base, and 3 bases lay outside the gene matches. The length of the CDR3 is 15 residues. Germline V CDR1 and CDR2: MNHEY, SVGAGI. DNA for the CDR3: TGTGCCAGCAGTTACTTCTTAGCGGGGGACAATGAGCAGTTCTTC. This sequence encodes CASSYFLAGDNEQFF.

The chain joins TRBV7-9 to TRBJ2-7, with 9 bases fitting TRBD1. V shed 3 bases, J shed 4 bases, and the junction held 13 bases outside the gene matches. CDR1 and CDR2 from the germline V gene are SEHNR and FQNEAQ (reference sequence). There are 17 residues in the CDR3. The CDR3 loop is CASSFIPSGTGRYEQYF. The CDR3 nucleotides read TGTGCCAGCAGCTTCATTCCCTCCGGGACAGGGCGGTACGAGCAGTACTTC.

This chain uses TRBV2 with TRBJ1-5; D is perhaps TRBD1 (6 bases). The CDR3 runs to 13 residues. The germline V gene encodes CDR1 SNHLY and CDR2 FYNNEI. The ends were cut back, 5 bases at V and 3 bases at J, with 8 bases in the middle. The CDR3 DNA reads TGTGCCAGCAGTAACAGGGTCAATCAGCCCCAGCATTTT. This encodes CASSNRVNQPQHF. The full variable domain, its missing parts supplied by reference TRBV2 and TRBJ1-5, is EPEVTQTPSHQVTQMGQEVILRCVPISNHLYFYWYRQILGQKVEFLVSFYNNEISEKSEIFDDQFSVERPDGSNFTLKIRSTKLEDSAMYFCASSNRVNQPQHFGDGTRLSIL.

This chain's CDR3 is CASMKTSGAQGNEQFF. The CDR3 coding sequence is TGTGCCAGCATGAAGACTAGCGGGGCGCAGGGCAATGAGCAGTTCTTC. This chain uses TRBV6-1 with TRBJ2-1; 11 nucleotides agree with TRBD2. CDR1 MNHNS and CDR2 SASEGT come from the germline V gene. J was trimmed by 6 bases and V by 7 bases; bases with no gene match: 11. The CDR3 is made up of 16 amino acids.

The DNA of the CDR3 is TGTGCCACCAGTGATGGGGGATTAAACAATGAGCAGTTCTTC. It translates to CATSDGGLNNEQFF. This chain links TRBV24-1 with TRBJ2-1; either TRBD1 or TRBD2 may supply D (5 bases each). The germline CDR1 and CDR2 sequences are KGHDR and SFDVKD. Between the trimmed V and J ends, which lost 3 bases and 5 bases, there was a span of 10 bases. The CDR3 spans 14 residues.

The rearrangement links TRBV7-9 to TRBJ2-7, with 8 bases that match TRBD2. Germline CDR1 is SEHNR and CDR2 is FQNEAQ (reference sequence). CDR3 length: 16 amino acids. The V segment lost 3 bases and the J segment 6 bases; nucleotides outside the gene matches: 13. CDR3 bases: TGTGCCAGCAGCTTCGGGCTAGCGGGCGTTTCACGCGAGCAGTACTTC. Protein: CASSFGLAGVSREQYF.

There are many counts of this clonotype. The CDR3 coding sequence is TGTGCCAGCAGCTTTAATACAGGGACCCGGTACTTC. Its translation is CASSFNTGTRYF. The rearrangement joins TRBV11-2 to TRBJ2-7; possibly TRBD1 for D (6 bases). The V gene's germline CDR1 is SGHAT and CDR2 FQNNGV. The CDR3 is 12 residues long. The V end lost 3 bases, the J end lost 12 bases, and 15 bases lay between the germline ends.

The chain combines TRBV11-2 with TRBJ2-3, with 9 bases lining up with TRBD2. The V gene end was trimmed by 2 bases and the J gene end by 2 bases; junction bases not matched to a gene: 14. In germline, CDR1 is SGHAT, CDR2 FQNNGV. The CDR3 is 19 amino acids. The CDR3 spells CASSLRGTSISTHTDTQYF. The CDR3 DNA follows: TGTGCCAGCAGCTTAAGAGGGACTAGCATATCCACACACACAGATACGCAGTATTTT. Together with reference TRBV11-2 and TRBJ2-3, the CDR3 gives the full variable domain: EAGVAQSPRYKIIEKRQSVAFWCNPISGHATLYWYQQILGQGPKLLIQFQNNGVVDDSQLPKDRFSAERLKGVDSTLKIQPAKLEDSAVYLCASSLRGTSISTHTDTQYFGPGTRLTVL.

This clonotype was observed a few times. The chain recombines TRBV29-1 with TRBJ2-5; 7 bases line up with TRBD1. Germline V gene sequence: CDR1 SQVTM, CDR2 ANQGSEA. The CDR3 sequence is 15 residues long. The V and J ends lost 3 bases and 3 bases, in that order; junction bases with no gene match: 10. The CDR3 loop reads CSVDARGRGEETQYF. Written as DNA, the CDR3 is TGCAGCGTTGATGCTAGGGGGCGCGGAGAAGAGACCCAGTACTTC.